The source of this T cell receptor (beta chain) is a study of blood T cell repertoires in COVID-19. Source study methods: For nucleated cells, counts were estimated from reference gene primer amplification. Clones were sequenced by immunoSEQ multiplex PCR, and TCRdb holds only the in-frame ones, with some missing. The DNA gave D and trimming, while V, J and clone size come from that table. The sample shows 35,000 to 50,000 clones, approximately 71% of them seen only once. CDR1 and CDR2 from the germline V gene are SGHAT and FQDESV (reference sequence). The CDR3 is 13 amino acids. V was cut by 5 bases and J by 6 bases, with 12 bases left in between.

Sequenced: peripheral blood. The V call is TRBV11-1, the J call TRBJ2-3; maybe TRBD2 (6 bases). The sequence derives from a man older than 75 with acute or convalescent COVID-19. For the CDR3, the DNA is TGTGCCAGCAGCCCCGGGAGCGGGGATACGCAGTATTTT. Residues: CASSPGSGDTQYF.